The 11 T cell receptor beta chains given below trace back to one sample, sequenced in a study of T cell responses to AZD1222 COVID-19 vaccine. TCRdb's copy holds only in-frame clones and misses some; the assay was immunoSEQ multiplex PCR. The repertoire holds 85,000 to 95,000 clones, with about 88% as singletons. The sequencing used peripheral blood, collected 28 days after the second AZD1222 dose. Source of these receptors: an adult who received the AZD1222 COVID-19 vaccine.

This clone has just one count. The chain uses TRBV5-4 and TRBJ2-3; 9 positions match TRBD1. Germline CDR1 reads SGHNT; CDR2 reads YYREEE (reference sequence). J gave up 8 bases and V 6 bases, and 10 bases lay outside the gene matches. The CDR3 has 14 amino acids. The CDR3 DNA reads as TGTGCCAGCAACGTAATACAGGGGGCTGGTACGCAGTATTTT. It is translated as CASNVIQGAGTQYF.

This clone was detected once. The chain joins TRBV28 to TRBJ1-4; 12 bases map to TRBD1. The CDR3 covers 18 residues. J lost 4 bases, V lost 6 bases, and 12 bases had no gene match. In germline, CDR1 is MDHEN, CDR2 SYDVKM. The CDR3 DNA follows: TGTGCCAGCAGGGGGACAGGGGGCGCTAGTCGGGTTAATGAAAAACTGTTTTTT. Protein: CASRGTGGASRVNEKLFF.

J is TRBJ2-3 and V is TRBV6-2 or TRBV6-3; D call uncertain. Trimming shortened V by 5 bases and J by 0 bases, and 9 bases separated the two germline ends. The germline V gene encodes CDR1 MNHEY and CDR2 SVGEGT. The CDR3 covers 14 residues. CDR3 protein: CASSPPDSTDTQYF. CDR3 DNA sequence: TGTGCCAGCAGTCCACCGGACAGCACAGATACGCAGTATTTT.

The rearrangement links TRBV2 to TRBJ1-1; the D is unclear. The CDR3 covers 11 residues. V was shortened by 2 bases and J by 13 bases, with 11 bases between the two germline ends. Per germline, CDR1 SNHLY and CDR2 FYNNEI. CDR3 protein: CASSENKENFF. CDR3 DNA sequence: TGTGCCAGCAGTGAAAATAAGGAAAATTTCTTT.

V is TRBV12-3 or TRBV12-4 and J is TRBJ1-1; a weak D match, TRBD1 (6 bases). The CDR3 sequence is 12 residues long. V was trimmed by 6 bases and J by 11 bases, leaving 16 bases between them. In DNA form, the CDR3 reads TGTGCCAGCAGAGGGGGTTTTAGGCAGGCTTTCTTT. This encodes CASRGGFRQAFF.

This clone showed up just once. The chain is built from TRBV18 and TRBJ2-5, with D perhaps given as TRBD1 or TRBD2 (5 bases each). The CDR3 consists of 17 residues. Germline lookup yields CDR1 KGHSH and CDR2 LQKENI. Between the trimmed V and J ends, which lost 1 base and 3 bases, there was a span of 18 bases. Here the CDR3 reads CASSPLSIRDGKETQYF. The CDR3 region has the DNA TGTGCCAGCTCACCACTTTCAATCCGGGACGGAAAAGAGACCCAGTACTTC.

DNA for the CDR3: TGTGCCAGCAGCTTAGACAGGGAGACACCCCTCCACTTT. It codes for CASSLDRETPLHF. This rearrangement joins TRBV13 to TRBJ1-6; a possible D gene is TRBD1 (6 bases). Germline CDR1 is PRHDT and CDR2 is FYEKMQ (reference sequence). Trimming took off 1 base at V and 11 bases at J, with 9 bases between the two ends. This CDR3 region has 13 residues.

The CDR3: CASSYSSPGQTQYF. CDR3 nucleotide sequence: TGTGCCAGCAGTTACTCGAGTCCGGGCCAGACCCAGTACTTC. The rearrangement uses TRBV6-2 or TRBV6-3 and TRBJ2-5; no definite D call. Looked up from germline, CDR1 is MNHEY and CDR2 is SVGEGT. The CDR3 has 14 amino acids. V lost 0 bases to trimming and J lost 6 bases, with 11 bases between them.

This sequence joins TRBV2 and TRBJ1-5; weak D call: TRBD1 (5 bases). Germline V gene data show CDR1 as SNHLY and CDR2 as FYNNEI. Trimming removed 6 bases at V and 6 bases at J, with 12 bases between. The CDR3 has 13 amino acids. The CDR3 loop is CASRSGEIQPQHF. CDR3 in DNA: TGTGCCAGCAGGTCGGGGGAGATTCAGCCCCAGCATTTT.

Here the CDR3 reads CAWSVRGALGYYGYTF. In DNA form, the CDR3 reads TGTGCCTGGAGTGTACGGGGGGCGCTTGGTTACTATGGCTACACCTTC. The chain recombines TRBV30 with TRBJ1-2; D may be TRBD1 (6 bases). CDR3 size: 16 residues. V shed 0 bases and J shed 3 bases, with 17 bases lying between them. Per the germline V gene, CDR1 is GTSNPN and CDR2 is SVGIG (reference sequence).

The chain joins TRBV24-1 to TRBJ1-2; 9 positions agree with TRBD1. J lost 6 bases, V lost 5 bases, and 3 bases had no gene match. The CDR3 has 13 amino acids. Germline CDR1 and CDR2: KGHDR and SFDVKD. The CDR3 DNA is TGTGCCACCAGTGCACGGACAGGGGATGGCTACACCTTC. It yields the protein CATSARTGDGYTF.